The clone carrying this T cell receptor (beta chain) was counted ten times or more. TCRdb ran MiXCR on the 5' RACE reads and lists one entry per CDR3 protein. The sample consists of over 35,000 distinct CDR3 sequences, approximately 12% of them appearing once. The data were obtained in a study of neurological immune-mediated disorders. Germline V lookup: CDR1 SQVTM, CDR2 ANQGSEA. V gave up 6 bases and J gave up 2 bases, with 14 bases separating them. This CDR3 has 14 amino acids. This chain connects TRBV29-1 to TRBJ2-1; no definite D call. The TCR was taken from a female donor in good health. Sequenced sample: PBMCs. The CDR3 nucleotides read TGCAGCGTACAATACCAACTTGCCTACAATGAGCAGTTCTTC. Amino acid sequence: CSVQYQLAYNEQFF.